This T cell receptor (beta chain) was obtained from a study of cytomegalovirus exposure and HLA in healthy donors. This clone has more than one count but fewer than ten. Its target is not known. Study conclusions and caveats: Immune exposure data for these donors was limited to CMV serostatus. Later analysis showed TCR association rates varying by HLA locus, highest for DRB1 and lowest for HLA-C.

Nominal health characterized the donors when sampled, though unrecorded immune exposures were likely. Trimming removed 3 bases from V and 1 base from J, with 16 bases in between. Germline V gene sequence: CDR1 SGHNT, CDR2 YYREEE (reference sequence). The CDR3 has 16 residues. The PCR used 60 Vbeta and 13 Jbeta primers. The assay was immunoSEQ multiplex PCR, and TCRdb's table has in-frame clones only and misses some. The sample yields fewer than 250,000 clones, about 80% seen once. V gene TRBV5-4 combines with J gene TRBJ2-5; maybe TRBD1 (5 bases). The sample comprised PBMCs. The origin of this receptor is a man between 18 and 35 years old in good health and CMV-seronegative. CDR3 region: CASSSVPARVQETQYF. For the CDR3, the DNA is TGTGCCAGCAGCTCAGTCCCGGCCAGGGTCCAAGAGACCCAGTACTTC.